The clone carrying this T cell receptor (beta chain) showed up just a few times. No antigen is known for it. The data stem from a study of blood T cells in healthy people across ages. Whole-study findings and limits: The study lacked donor CMV status, which possibly confounded expanded clonotype changes.

A second PCR of roughly 7 to 11 cycles used a sample-barcoded 5' primer and a J-beta primer mix. The study obtained at least 3 million CDR3-containing paired-end reads from every sample. TCRdb reprocessed the 5' RACE reads via MiXCR and lists one record per CDR3 protein. The table shows hundreds of thousands of distinct CDR3 sequences, with 21% occurring only once. This sequence was found in a man in his sixties or seventies in good health. The sample was blood.

CDR3 sequence reads: CAIILAGGLSSYNEQFF. The CDR3 DNA is TGTGCCATCATCCTAGCGGGAGGGCTGAGCTCCTACAATGAGCAGTTCTTC. This chain links TRBV10-3 with TRBJ2-1; 12 bases match TRBD2. The CDR3 covers 17 residues. The V gene's germline CDR1 is ENHRY and CDR2 SYGVKD. V lost 7 bases and J lost 0; bases outside the gene matches: 7.